The clone carrying this T cell receptor (beta chain) was counted once. The antigen is unknown. This sample was included in a study of blood T cells in healthy people across ages. Study-wide points: The recorded TCR beta diversity per million T cells decreased in a roughly linear manner with age. Both naive CD4+ cell counts and diversity were greater in long-lived donors than in aged donors. Estimates of total diversity, which came from one million sequenced T cells, were considered to be underestimates.

Then a second PCR, running roughly 7 to 11 cycles, was carried out with a sample-barcoded 5' primer and a J-beta primer mix. From the 5' RACE reads, TCRdb called clonotypes with MiXCR, one entry per CDR3 protein. The sample has approximately 400,000 distinct CDR3 sequences; approximately 52% are singletons. Total RNA extraction produced at least 5 micrograms (per sample) for the study. Between the trimmed V and J ends, which lost 5 bases and 4 bases, there was a span of 15 bases. CDR1 is MNHEY, CDR2 SMNVEV, per germline (reference sequence). The CDR3 covers 15 residues. Sequencing input: blood. The gene calls are TRBV27 and TRBJ2-1; no clear D. The TCR originated in a man aged 55 to 70 in good health. The CDR3 sequence is CASSQQQRLYNEQFF. In DNA form, the CDR3 reads TGTGCCAGCAGTCAACAACAGCGCCTATACAATGAGCAGTTCTTC.